This TCR beta chain was identified in a study of patients and donors after allogeneic stem cell transplantation. TCRdb re-derived calls from the RT-PCR reads in MiXCR, one entry per CDR3 protein. The table lists around 200,000 distinct CDR3 sequences, 38% of them singletons. V was trimmed by 0 bases and J by 4 bases, leaving 12 bases between them. Per germline, CDR1 LGHNA and CDR2 YSLEER. CDR3 size: 15 residues. The origin of this receptor is a human donor who was either an allogeneic HSCT recipient or a stem cell or donor lymphocyte infusion donor (not recorded which). It is not recorded whose cells these are; they may come from a transplant donor. The rearrangement uses TRBV4-3 and TRBJ1-2; weak D call: TRBD1 (6 bases). The sequencing sample was made of blood, either unsorted or a sorted T cell fraction (not recorded which). CDR3 region: CASSQEGRGVYGYTF. The CDR3 region has the DNA TGCGCCAGCAGCCAAGAAGGGAGGGGGGTCTATGGCTACACCTTC.